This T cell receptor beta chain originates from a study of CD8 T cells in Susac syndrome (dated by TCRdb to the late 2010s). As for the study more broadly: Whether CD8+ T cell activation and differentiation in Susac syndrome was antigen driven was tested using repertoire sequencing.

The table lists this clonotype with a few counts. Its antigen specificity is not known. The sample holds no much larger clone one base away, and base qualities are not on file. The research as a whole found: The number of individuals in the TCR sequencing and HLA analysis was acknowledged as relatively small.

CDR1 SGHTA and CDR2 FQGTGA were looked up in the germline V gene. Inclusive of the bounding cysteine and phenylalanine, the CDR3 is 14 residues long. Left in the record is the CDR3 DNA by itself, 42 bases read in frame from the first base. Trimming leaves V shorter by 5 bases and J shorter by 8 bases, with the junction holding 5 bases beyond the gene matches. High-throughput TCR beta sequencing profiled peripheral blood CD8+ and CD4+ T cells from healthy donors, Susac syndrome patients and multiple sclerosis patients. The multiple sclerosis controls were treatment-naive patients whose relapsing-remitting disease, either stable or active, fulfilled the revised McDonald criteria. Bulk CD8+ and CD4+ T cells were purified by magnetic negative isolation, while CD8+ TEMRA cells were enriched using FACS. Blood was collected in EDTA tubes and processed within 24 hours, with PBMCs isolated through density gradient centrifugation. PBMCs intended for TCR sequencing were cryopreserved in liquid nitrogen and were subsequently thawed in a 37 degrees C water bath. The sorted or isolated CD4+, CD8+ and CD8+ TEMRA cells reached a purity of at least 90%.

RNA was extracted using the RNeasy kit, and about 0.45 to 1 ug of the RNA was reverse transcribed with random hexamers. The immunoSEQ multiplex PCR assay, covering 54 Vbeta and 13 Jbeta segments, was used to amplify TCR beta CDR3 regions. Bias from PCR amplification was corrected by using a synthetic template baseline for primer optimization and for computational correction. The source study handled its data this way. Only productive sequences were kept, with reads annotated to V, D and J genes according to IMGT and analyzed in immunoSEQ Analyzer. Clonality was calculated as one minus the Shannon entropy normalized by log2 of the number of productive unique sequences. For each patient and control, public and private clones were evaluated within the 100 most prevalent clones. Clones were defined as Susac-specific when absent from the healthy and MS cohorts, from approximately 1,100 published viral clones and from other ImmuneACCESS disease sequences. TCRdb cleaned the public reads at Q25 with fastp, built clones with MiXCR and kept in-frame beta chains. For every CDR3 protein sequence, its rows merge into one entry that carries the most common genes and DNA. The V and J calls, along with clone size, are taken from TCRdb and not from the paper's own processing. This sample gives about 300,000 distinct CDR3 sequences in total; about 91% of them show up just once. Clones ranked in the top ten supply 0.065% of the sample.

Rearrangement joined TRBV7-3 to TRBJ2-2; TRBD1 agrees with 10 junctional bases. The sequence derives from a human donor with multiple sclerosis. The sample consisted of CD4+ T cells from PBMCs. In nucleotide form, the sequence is TGTGCCAGCAGCCCCCGGACAGGGGGTGGGGAGCTGTTTTTT. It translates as CASSPRTGGGELFF.